This T cell receptor (beta chain) was profiled in a study of T-cell memory formation after mild COVID-19. Study as a whole: Largely, the TCR clusters proved donor specific.

General study findings and limits: The authors left the SARS-CoV-2 specificity of second-wave clones peaking on day 37 unconfirmed. Pre-infection memory already had some responding clones, implying cross-reactive memory joined.

The germline V and J ends were trimmed by 5 bases and 4 bases, with 18 bases remaining between them. The CDR3 consists of 15 residues. Germline V gene data show CDR1 as SEHNR and CDR2 as FQNEAQ (reference sequence). Concerning this clonotype: Its antigen is still unknown.

One entry per CDR3 protein results from TCRdb running MiXCR on the 5' RACE reads. In the table there are roughly 190,000 distinct CDR3 sequences, 27% of which are singletons. The sequenced sample was PBMCs or a T cell subset sorted from them (not recorded which). The clonotype was recovered from an adult woman who had mild COVID-19 (a few samples of this study predate the infection). Cell type and time point are not known. The chain carries TRBV7-9 and TRBJ2-7; TRBD1 is a possible D gene (6 bases). The CDR3 DNA sequence: TGTGCCAGCAGCCTCCTCGGGACATCCAATTACGAGCAGTACTTC. As protein: CASSLLGTSNYEQYF. The variable domain in full, with the rest retrieved from reference TRBV7-9 and TRBJ2-7, is DTGVSQNPRHKITKRGQNVTFRCDPISEHNRLYWYRQTLGQGPEFLTYFQNEAQLEKSRLLSDRFSAERPKGSFSTLEIQRTEQGDSAMYLCASSLLGTSNYEQYFGPGTRLTVT.